A single T cell receptor (beta chain) is shown here with its context. Its antigen is not identified. This CDR3 is built from 17 residues. The ends lost 5 bases at V and 0 bases at J; junction bases unmatched: 6. CDR1 and CDR2 from the germline V gene are MDHEN and SYDVKM. Making use of molecular barcodes, quantitative 5'-RACE generated TCR beta libraries. In TCRdb, the 5' RACE reads were re-called with MiXCR into one record per CDR3 protein. There are 220,000 or so distinct CDR3 sequences in the sample; roughly 18% occur only once, and approximately 42% lies in the top ten. These data are taken from a study of CD8 T cells in ankylosing spondylitis. Study-level points and caveats: Clones linked to disease, bearing a CD8+ phenotype, were relatively rare in peripheral blood. Seemingly distinctive of ankylosing spondylitis blood was a TCR beta motif formed by eight highly homologous variants. According to the report, clones linked to the disease were significantly enriched in matched synovial fluid samples taken from ankylosing spondylitis patients.

The chain employs TRBV28 and TRBJ2-6; 8 bases agree with TRBD1. The clonotype originates from a male donor with ankylosing spondylitis. The sample consisted of blood, either unsorted or a sorted T cell fraction (not recorded which). The CDR3 bases are TGTGCCAGCAGTACCGGACAGGGCTACTCTGGGGCCAACGTCCTGACTTTC. Translating it yields CASSTGQGYSGANVLTF.